The T cell receptor (beta chain) described here comes from a study of blood T cell repertoires in COVID-19. Across the study: Samples came from the United States, Italy and Spain, spanning acute and convalescent COVID-19. PBMCs, B-cell-depleted T cells, or T cells provided the cDNA or gDNA that made up the material.

The CDR3 sequence is 13 residues long. V lost 5 bases and J lost 6, with 13 bases in between. Per germline, CDR1 SQVTM and CDR2 ANQGSEA. In the original workflow: Nucleated cell counts were estimated from reference gene primer amplification. Using immunoSEQ multiplex PCR, the repertoire was profiled, and TCRdb retains in-frame clones only, with some absent. The D gene and trimming were derived from the DNA, and the V and J assignments and clone size from that table. Found here are 95,000 to 120,000 clones, around 85% of them singletons; the top ten hold approximately 1.5%. The origin of this receptor is a man aged 45-65 years with acute or convalescent COVID-19. The sequenced sample consisted of peripheral blood. V gene TRBV29-1 combines with J gene TRBJ2-2; D may be TRBD1 (5 bases). CDR3 in DNA: TGCAGCGTTCAGGGCACAGTGGCCGGGGAGCTGTTTTTT. Translation: CSVQGTVAGELFF.